The source of this T cell receptor beta chain is a study of blood T cell repertoires in COVID-19. Study at large: Samples of COVID-19 (acute and convalescent) were obtained from the United States, Italy and Spain. T cells, B-cell-depleted T cells, or PBMCs supplied cDNA or gDNA.

Germline values: CDR1 KGHSH, CDR2 LQKENI. Trimming left V 4 bases short and J 0 bases short, with 13 bases between. CDR3 length equals 16 residues. The method was immunoSEQ multiplex PCR; TCRdb's version includes in-frame clones alone and lacks a portion of them. The data show 300,000 to 350,000 clones, approximately 83% seen once. This clone was detected a few times. Those enrolled, adults aged 18 to 89 years, came from roughly 23 US areas. Membership in each cohort depended on participant-reported clinical history. The V and J genes are TRBV18 and TRBJ1-3; no clear D. The clonotype originates from a man aged 25-40 years who had recovered from COVID-19. Sequences were obtained from PBMCs or T cells enriched from blood (not recorded which). The CDR3 region is CASSLERRLSGNTIYF. CDR3 sequence (DNA): TGTGCCAGCTCACTAGAGCGCAGACTCTCTGGAAACACCATATATTTT.